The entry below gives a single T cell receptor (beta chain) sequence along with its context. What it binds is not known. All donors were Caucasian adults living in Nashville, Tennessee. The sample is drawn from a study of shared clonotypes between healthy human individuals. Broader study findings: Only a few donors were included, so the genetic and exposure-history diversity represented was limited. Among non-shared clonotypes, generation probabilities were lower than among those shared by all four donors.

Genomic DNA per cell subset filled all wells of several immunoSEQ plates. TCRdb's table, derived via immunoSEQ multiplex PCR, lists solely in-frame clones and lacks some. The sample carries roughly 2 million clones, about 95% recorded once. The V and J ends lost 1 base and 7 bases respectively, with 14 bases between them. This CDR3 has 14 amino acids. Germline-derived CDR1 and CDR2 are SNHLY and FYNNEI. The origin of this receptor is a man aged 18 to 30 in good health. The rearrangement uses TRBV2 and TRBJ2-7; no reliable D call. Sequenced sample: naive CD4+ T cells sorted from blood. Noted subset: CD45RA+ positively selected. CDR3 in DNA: TGTGCCAGCAGTGAAGAATCTTTTCTGTGGGAGCAGTACTTC. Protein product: CASSEESFLWEQYF.